What follows is one T cell receptor (beta chain) and its context. As yet, its antigen is unknown. The CDR3 extends over 15 amino acids. CDR1 DFQATT and CDR2 SNEGSKA come from the germline V gene (reference sequence). V shed 5 bases, J shed 7 bases, and the junction held 12 bases outside the gene matches. It was with unique molecular identifiers that the TCRbeta library was prepared. TCRdb recomputed calls from the PCR reads with MiXCR, one row per CDR3 protein. The sample lists 500,000 to 600,000 distinct CDR3 sequences, roughly 30% occurring once. The sample is drawn from a study of T-cell reconstitution after alpha-beta-depleted transplantation in children. Study-level points and caveats: Expanded clones from the graft, numbering several hundred, reportedly supplied alpha-beta T cells about two months after transplant.

The specimen comprised PBMCs, sampled before TCRalphabeta/CD19-depleted stem cell transplant. This clonotype was sampled from a boy younger than two with Wiskott-Aldrich syndrome, due to receive a stem cell transplant. The chain is built from TRBV20-1 and TRBJ2-1; 9 nucleotides match TRBD2. As DNA, the CDR3 is TGCAGTGCTGAGGCCCTAGGACTAGCGAATAATGAGCAGTTCTTC. It is translated as CSAEALGLANNEQFF.